One and the same sample provided the 10 T cell receptor beta chains below, sequenced in a study of Graves' ophthalmopathy and Graves' hyperthyroidism. Amplification of TCR beta CDR3 regions used RNA transcripts. The first round was an RT-PCR with HTBI primers, and the second round was a multiplex PCR. Each CDR3 protein gets one entry after TCRdb re-called the multiplex PCR reads with MiXCR. The repertoire consists of roughly 610,000 distinct CDR3 sequences, with about a fifth occurring once and the leading ten covering around 6.5%. Sequences were obtained from peripheral blood. The receptor set was obtained from a woman aged 18-29 years with stable Graves' hyperthyroidism. Some clones in this sample may be carry-over from other donors' samples.

The chain employs TRBV12-3 or TRBV12-4 and TRBJ1-2; perhaps TRBD1 as D (5 bases). This CDR3 is built from 13 residues. With 2 bases removed from V and 8 bases from J, the gap between germline ends came to 12 bases. Written as DNA, the CDR3 is TGTGCCAGCAGTTTATTTGGGGCGTCGGGCTACACCTTC. Translation gives CASSLFGASGYTF.

This clonotype was seen at least ten times. V and J are TRBV6-2 or TRBV6-3 and TRBJ2-7, with 7 bases lining up with TRBD1. Germline V gives CDR1 MNHEY, CDR2 SVGEGT. V lost 1 base and J lost 4; bases outside the gene matches: 4. The length of the CDR3 is 14 residues. CDR3 in amino acids: CASSYLGQQYEQYF. Here the CDR3 DNA reads TGTGCCAGCAGTTACTTGGGACAGCAGTACGAGCAGTACTTC.

The table lists this clonotype with many counts. A read error may be the cause here, since a much bigger clone is one base away. The J gene is TRBJ1-1, the V gene TRBV12-3 or TRBV12-4; D is uncertain. The CDR3 loop spans 13 amino acids. V was clipped by 2 bases and J by 7 bases, with 11 bases between them. The chain's CDR3 is CASSLKGGIEAFF. CDR3 bases: TGTGCCAGCAGTTTAAAGGGCGGGATTGAAGCTTTCTTT.

This clonotype was detected ten times or more. This CDR3 reads CASTTRNPGRSSYEQYF. The CDR3 bases are TGTGCCAGCACCACACGCAATCCGGGCAGGAGCTCCTACGAGCAGTACTTC. This rearrangement joins TRBV6-2 or TRBV6-3 to TRBJ2-7; no clear D. V dropped 7 bases and J dropped 0 bases, with 22 bases sitting between them. Germline values: CDR1 MNHEY, CDR2 SVGEGT. CDR3 size: 17 residues.

The V gene is TRBV6-5, the J gene TRBJ1-1, with 9 bases fitting TRBD1. From germline, CDR1 is MNHEY and CDR2 SVGAGI. The V segment lost 4 bases and the J segment 1 base; nucleotides outside the gene matches: 4. The CDR3 has 15 residues. Written as DNA, the CDR3 is TGTGCCAGCAGTTTAAGACAGGGGGGGAACACTGAAGCTTTCTTT. Translation: CASSLRQGGNTEAFF.

This chain joins TRBV5-5 and TRBJ2-7, with 7 nucleotides matching TRBD2. CDR1 is SGHKS, CDR2 YYEKEE, per germline (reference sequence). CDR3 length: 14 residues. V lost 3 bases, J lost 1 base, and 4 bases stayed unmatched. The CDR3: CASSSGLWSYEQYF. The CDR3 DNA reads as TGTGCCAGCAGCTCGGGACTATGGTCCTACGAGCAGTACTTC.

In this sample, this clonotype turned up many times. The V and J genes are TRBV30 and TRBJ1-5; no definite D call. CDR3 length: 15 amino acids. CDR1 GTSNPN and CDR2 SVGIG come from the germline V gene (reference sequence). V gave up 1 base and J gave up 1 base, with 11 bases separating them. This chain's CDR3 is CAWSGGVGSNQPQHF. The CDR3 DNA reads as TGTGCCTGGAGTGGCGGGGTAGGGAGCAATCAGCCCCAGCATTTT.

The sample holds many counts of this clonotype. This chain uses TRBV13 with TRBJ2-7; D remains ambiguous. In germline, CDR1 is PRHDT, CDR2 FYEKMQ (reference sequence). With 0 bases removed from V and 4 bases from J, the gap between germline ends came to 7 bases. The CDR3 is 13 amino acids. For the CDR3, the DNA is TGTGCCAGCAGCTTAGGCGAAGGTTACGAGCAGTACTTC. Amino acids: CASSLGEGYEQYF.

This clonotype was seen just once. This CDR3 fails to terminate in the conserved phenylalanine or tryptophan, so it likely reflects a read error. The chain combines TRBV28 with TRBJ2-7, with 7 bases fitting TRBD1. CDR1 is MDHEN and CDR2 is SYDVKM in the germline V gene. V lost 7 bases, J lost 0 bases, and 9 bases stayed unmatched. The CDR3 totals 15 residues. CDR3 protein: CASTQGEFHSYEQYL. CDR3 nucleotide sequence: TGTGCCAGCACTCAGGGGGAATTCCACTCCTACGAGCAGTACCTC.

CDR3 protein: CASRKLLEPKGGEAFF. For the CDR3, the DNA is TGTGCCAGCCGAAAACTTTTGGAGCCTAAGGGGGGTGAAGCTTTCTTT. The chain is built from TRBV27 and TRBJ1-1, with a tentative D call TRBD1 (6 bases). V gave up 8 bases and J gave up 7 bases, with 26 bases separating them. Germline-derived CDR1 and CDR2 are MNHEY and SMNVEV (reference sequence). The CDR3 sequence is 16 residues long.